The clone carrying this T cell receptor beta chain came up a few times. Antigen specificity is unknown. This specimen comes from a study of beta chain features in type 1 diabetes. Across the whole study: Examination covered 100 million to 140 million sorted cells spanning all samples.

All of the sorted populations showed purity greater than 98%. From germline, CDR1 is SGDLS and CDR2 YYNGEE. The CDR3 extends over 15 amino acids. V lost 0 bases and J lost 3; bases outside the gene matches: 3. Study findings and constraints: No resolution was reached here on whether HLA type influences TCRB rearrangement. A potential PCR bias toward shorter templates would be equal in patient and control samples.

The entirety of the isolated RNA underwent reverse transcription, so expressed TCRB transcripts were sequenced. Measured with immunoSEQ multiplex PCR; TCRdb has only the in-frame clones, and not every one. The sample consists of about 350,000 clones, 15% to 20% of them appearing once. The gene calls are TRBV9 and TRBJ2-3, with 8 bases that match TRBD2. The receptor's source is a woman younger than 35 in good health. Material: naive CD4+ T cells from blood. In DNA, the CDR3 is TGTGCCAGCAGCGTAGATGCTAGCGGGACAGATACGCAGTATTTT. This gives the protein CASSVDASGTDTQYF.